This T cell receptor beta chain was captured by sequencing in a study of blood T cells in healthy people across ages. Isolated PBMCs totaled at least 6 million in each sample. CDR3 length: 16 residues. Trimming took 1 base from V and 3 from J; bases not matched to a gene: 9. Per the germline V gene, CDR1 is LNHNV and CDR2 is YYDKDF (reference sequence). For the second PCR, which ran for about 7 to 11 cycles, a sample-barcoded 5' primer and a J-beta primer mix were used. TCRdb independently ran MiXCR on the 5' RACE reads; one entry per CDR3 protein. Of around 1,800,000 distinct CDR3 sequences listed, roughly two fifths are singletons.

The chain combines TRBV15 with TRBJ2-7; 7 nucleotides match TRBD1. Sample: blood. The receptor was isolated from a human donor in good health. The CDR3 spells CATSRGPGTANYEQYF. The CDR3 DNA reads as TGTGCCACCAGCAGAGGCCCCGGGACAGCCAACTACGAGCAGTACTTC.